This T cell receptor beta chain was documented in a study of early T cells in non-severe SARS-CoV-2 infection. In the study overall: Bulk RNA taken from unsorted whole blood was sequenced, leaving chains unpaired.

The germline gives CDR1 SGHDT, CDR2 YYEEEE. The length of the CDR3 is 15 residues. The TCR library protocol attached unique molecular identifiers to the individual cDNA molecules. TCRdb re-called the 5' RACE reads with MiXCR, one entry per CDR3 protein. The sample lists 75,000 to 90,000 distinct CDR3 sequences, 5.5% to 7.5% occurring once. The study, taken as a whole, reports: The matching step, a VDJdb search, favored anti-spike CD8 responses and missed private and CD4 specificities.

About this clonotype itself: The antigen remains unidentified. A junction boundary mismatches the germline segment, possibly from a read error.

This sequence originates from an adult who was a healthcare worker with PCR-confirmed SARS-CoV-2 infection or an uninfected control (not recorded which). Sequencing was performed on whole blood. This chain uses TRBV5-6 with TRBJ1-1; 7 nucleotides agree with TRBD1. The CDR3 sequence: CANSPAGAGGSEAFF. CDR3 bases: TGTGCCAACAGCCCCGCGGGGGCAGGGGGGTCTGAAGCTTTCTTT.